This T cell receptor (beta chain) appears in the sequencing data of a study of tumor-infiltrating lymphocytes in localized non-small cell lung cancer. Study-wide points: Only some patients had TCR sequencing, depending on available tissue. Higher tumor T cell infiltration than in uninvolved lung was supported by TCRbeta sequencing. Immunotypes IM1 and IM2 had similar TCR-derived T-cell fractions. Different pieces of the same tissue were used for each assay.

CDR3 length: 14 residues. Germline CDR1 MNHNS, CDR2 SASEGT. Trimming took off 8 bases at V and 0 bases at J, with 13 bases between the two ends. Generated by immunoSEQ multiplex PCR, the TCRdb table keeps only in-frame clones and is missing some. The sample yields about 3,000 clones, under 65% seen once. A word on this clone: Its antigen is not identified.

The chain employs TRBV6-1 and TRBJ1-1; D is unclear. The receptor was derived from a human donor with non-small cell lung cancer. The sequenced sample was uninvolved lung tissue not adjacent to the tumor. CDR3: CASEVGRLNTEAFF. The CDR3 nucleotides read TGTGCCAGCGAGGTAGGCAGATTGAACACTGAAGCTTTCTTT.